Listed below are T cell receptor beta chains from one sample, sequenced in a study of Ad26.COV2.S vaccination and SARS-CoV-2 variants. Profiling relied on immunoSEQ multiplex PCR, and the TCRdb table lists in-frame clones only, not all of them. The sample consists of about 390,000 clones, about 90% of them appearing once. This specimen consisted of peripheral blood, obtained in a trial of Ad26.COV2.S vaccine versus placebo. These receptors all come from a person between 18 and 60 years old who received the Ad26.COV2.S COVID-19 vaccine or a placebo. CDR3s include the opening cysteine and the closing phenylalanine or tryptophan. Each record gives: clone size, V gene, J gene, CDR3 protein. The size of a clone is reported for some rows only, either as once, few or many, or as a class for expanded clones.

.	TRBV2	TRBJ1-1	CASSVQGDEAFF
.	TRBV30	TRBJ1-1	CASGPREAFF
.	TRBV6-5	TRBJ2-3	CASSYVASSTDTQYF
.	TRBV6-5	TRBJ1-2	CASSPPVRDGYTF
.	TRBV24-1	TRBJ2-3	CATSDFQGTDTQYF
.	TRBV18	TRBJ1-2	CASSPIPGDGYTF
few	TRBV19	TRBJ1-2	CASSPDGNLNGYTF
once	TRBV10-1	TRBJ2-1	CASSEGSSYNEQFF
.	TRBV4-3	TRBJ2-2	CASSLLISTETGELFF
.	TRBV4-3	TRBJ2-7	CASSQQVLAGPYEQYF
.	TRBV9	TRBJ2-5	CASSGTSLLETQYF
.	TRBV5-6	TRBJ2-3	CASSPSTSGGADTQYF
once	TRBV23-1	TRBJ2-5	CASSQSIVMVRAQETQYF
.	TRBV7-6	TRBJ1-1	CASSLGPSGRDTEAFF
.	TRBV5-6	TRBJ2-7	CASSYRGGGKYEQYF
.	TRBV20-1	TRBJ2-5	CSARDQETQYF
once	TRBV9	TRBJ1-1	CASSLSRDRGRNTEAFF
.	TRBV2	TRBJ2-7	CASRGQGSYEQYF
.	TRBV7-9	TRBJ2-1	CASSPSPLWAPYNEQFF
.	TRBV10-2	TRBJ1-6	CASSERSGGVDSPLHF
once	TRBV28	TRBJ2-7	CASSRDTGRYEQYF
.	TRBV7-9	TRBJ1-1	CASSPGGGTGAMNTEAFF
.	TRBV6-5	TRBJ1-1	CASSQDRGTEAFF
.	TRBV6-5	TRBJ1-3	CASSYLPPPTGNTIYF
.	TRBV18	TRBJ2-1	CASSPRDYPSNEQFF
.	TRBV9	TRBJ2-6	CASSATGGAGANVLTF
.	TRBV7-2	TRBJ2-7	CASSSGSGGDYEQYF
.	TRBV29-1	TRBJ2-5	CSVPTSGQETQYF
few	TRBV19	TRBJ1-6	CASSIGTGGNSPLHF
.	TRBV3-1/TRBV3-2	TRBJ2-5	CASRLTGVETQYF
few	TRBV19	TRBJ1-1	CASIWGPEAFF
once	TRBV27	TRBJ2-7	CASSLGGGYEQYF
.	TRBV4-3	TRBJ1-5	CASSRDRVRDQPQHF
.	TRBV18	TRBJ2-1	CASSPPLVGGVYNEQFF
.	TRBV10-2	TRBJ2-5	CASSPWGAPTQETQYF
.	TRBV20-1	TRBJ2-2	CSASFSPRNTGELFF
.	TRBV9	TRBJ1-2	CASSVLTGRDGYTF
.	TRBV18	TRBJ2-6	CASSPGGISGANVLTF
once	TRBV28	TRBJ2-7	CASCQTYEQYF